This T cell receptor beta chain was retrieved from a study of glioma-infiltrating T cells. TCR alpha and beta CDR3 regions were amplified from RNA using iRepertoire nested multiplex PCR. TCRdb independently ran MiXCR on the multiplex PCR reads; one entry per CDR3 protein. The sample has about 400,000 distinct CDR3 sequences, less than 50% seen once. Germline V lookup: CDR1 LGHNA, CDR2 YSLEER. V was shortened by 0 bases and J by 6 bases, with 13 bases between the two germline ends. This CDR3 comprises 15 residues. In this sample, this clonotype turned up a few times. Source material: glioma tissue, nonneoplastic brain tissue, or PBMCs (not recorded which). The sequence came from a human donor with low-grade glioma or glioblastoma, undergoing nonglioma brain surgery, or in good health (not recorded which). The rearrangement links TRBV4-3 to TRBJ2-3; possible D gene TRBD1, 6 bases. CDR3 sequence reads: CASSQDLARGDTQYF. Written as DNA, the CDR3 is TGCGCCAGCAGCCAAGATCTAGCTAGGGGGGATACGCAGTATTTT.